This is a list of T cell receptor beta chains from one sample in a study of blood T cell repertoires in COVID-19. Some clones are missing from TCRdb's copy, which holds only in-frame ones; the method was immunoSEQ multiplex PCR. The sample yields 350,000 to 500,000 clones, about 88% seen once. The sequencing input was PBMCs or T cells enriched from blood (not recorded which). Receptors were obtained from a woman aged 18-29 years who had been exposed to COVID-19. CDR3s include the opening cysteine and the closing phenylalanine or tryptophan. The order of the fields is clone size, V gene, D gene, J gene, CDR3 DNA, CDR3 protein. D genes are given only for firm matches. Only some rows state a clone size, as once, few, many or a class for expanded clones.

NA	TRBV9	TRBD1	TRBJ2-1	TGTGCCAGCAGCGGTGGACAGGGGGTATACAATGAGCAGTTCTTC	CASSGGQGVYNEQFF
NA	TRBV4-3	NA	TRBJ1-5	TGCGCCAGCAGCCAAGAGGGGGGGAGGCCCCAGCATTTT	CASSQEGGRPQHF
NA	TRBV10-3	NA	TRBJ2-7	TGTGCCATCAGTGATCCTGCGGGATCCTACGAGCAGTACTTC	CAISDPAGSYEQYF
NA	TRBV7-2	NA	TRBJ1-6	TGTGCCAGCAGCTGGGGAGTGGGCAATTCACCCCTCCACTTT	CASSWGVGNSPLHF
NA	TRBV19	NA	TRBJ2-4	TGTGCCAGTAGTATCTCTCCAGGGCACATTCAGTACTTC	CASSISPGHIQYF
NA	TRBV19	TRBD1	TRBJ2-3	TGTGCCAGTAGTATGGACAGGGGCGCAAATACGCAGTATTTT	CASSMDRGANTQYF
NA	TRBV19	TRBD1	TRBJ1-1	TGTGCCAGTAGTATAGTGGGGACAGGGTATACTGAAGCTTTCTTT	CASSIVGTGYTEAFF
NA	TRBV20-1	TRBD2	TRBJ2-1	TGCAGTGCTAGTGGTTTAAGACCGGGGGGGGTTTACGGTGAGCAGTTCTTC	CSASGLRPGGVYGEQFF
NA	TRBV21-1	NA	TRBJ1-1	TGTGCCAGACCTCGAGGGGAGGGGGACACTGAAGCTTTCTTT	CARPRGEGDTEAFF
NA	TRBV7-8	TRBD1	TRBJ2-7	TGTGCCAGCAGCACAGGGGGCCTGTCCTACGAGCAGTACTTC	CASSTGGLSYEQYF
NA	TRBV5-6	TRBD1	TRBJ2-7	TGTGCCAGCAGCTTGATCGGGACAGGGACTTGGTACGAGCAGTACTTC	CASSLIGTGTWYEQYF
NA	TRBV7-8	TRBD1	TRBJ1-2	TGTGCCAGCAGCTTAGTGCAGGGGGCGGATGGCTACACCTTC	CASSLVQGADGYTF
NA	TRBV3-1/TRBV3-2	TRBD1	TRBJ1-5	TGTGCCAGCAGCCCTAACAGGGGGCTCCAGCCCCAGCATTTT	CASSPNRGLQPQHF
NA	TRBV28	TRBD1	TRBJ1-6	TGTGCCAGCAGTTGGACAGGGAGATCCCTCCACTTT	CASSWTGRSLHF
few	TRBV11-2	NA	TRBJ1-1	TGTGCCAGCAGCTTACTGGGGCAGGCAGAGCCTGAAGCTTTCTTT	CASSLLGQAEPEAFF
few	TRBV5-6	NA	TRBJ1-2	TGTGCCAGCAGCTTGGTGGGTACGGGATATGGCTACACCTTC	CASSLVGTGYGYTF
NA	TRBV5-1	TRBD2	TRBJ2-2	TGCGCCAGCAGCTTATTCGCGGGGGCCGGGGAGCTGTTTTTT	CASSLFAGAGELFF
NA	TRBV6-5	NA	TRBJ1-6	TGTGCCAGCAGGTCAGACAGGCGCTCACCCCTCCACTTT	CASRSDRRSPLHF
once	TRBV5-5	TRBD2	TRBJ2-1	TGTGCCAGCAGCTTGGCCCGAGACTTTACCGGGACTAGCGACAACAATGAGCAGTTCTTC	CASSLARDFTGTSDNNEQFF
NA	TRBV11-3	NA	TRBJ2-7	TGTGCCATTCCAGGGCCGATCTCCTACGAGCAGTACTTC	CAIPGPISYEQYF
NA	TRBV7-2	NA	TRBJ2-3	TGTGCCAGCAGCACGGGGGAGGTGTCCCCGCAGTATTTT	CASSTGEVSPQYF
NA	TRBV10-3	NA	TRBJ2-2	TGTGCCATCACAGGGGCGAACACCGGGGAGCTGTTTTTT	CAITGANTGELFF
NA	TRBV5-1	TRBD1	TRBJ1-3	TGCGCCAGCAGCTCGGGACAGGGCTCTGGAAACACCATATATTTT	CASSSGQGSGNTIYF
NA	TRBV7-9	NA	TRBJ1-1	TGTGCCAGCAGCTGGCGGGAGGCAAACACTGAAGCTTTCTTT	CASSWREANTEAFF